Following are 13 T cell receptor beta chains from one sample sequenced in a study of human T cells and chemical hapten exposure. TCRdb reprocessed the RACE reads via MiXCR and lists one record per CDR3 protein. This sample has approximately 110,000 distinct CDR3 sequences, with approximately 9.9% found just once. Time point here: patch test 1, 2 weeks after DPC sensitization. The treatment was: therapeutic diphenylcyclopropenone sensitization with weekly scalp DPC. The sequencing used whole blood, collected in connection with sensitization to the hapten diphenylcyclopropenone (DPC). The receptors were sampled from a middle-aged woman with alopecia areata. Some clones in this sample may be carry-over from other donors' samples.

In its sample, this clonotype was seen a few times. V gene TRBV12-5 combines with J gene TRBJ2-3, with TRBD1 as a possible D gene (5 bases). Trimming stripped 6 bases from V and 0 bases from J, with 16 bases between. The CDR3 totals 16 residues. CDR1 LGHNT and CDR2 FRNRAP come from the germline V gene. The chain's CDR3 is CASGLGALASTDTQYF. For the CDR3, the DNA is TGTGCTAGTGGCCTAGGGGCGCTGGCTAGCACAGATACGCAGTATTTT. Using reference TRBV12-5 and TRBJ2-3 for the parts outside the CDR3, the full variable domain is DARVTQTPRHKVTEMGQEVTMRCQPILGHNTVFWYRQTMMQGLELLAYFRNRAPLDDSGMPKDRFSAEMPDATLATLKIQPSEPRDSAVYFCASGLGALASTDTQYFGPGTRLTVL.

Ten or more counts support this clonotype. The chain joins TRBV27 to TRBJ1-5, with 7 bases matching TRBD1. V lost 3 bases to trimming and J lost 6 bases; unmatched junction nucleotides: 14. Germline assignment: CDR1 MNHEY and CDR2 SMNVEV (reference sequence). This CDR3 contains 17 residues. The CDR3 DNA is TGTGCCAGCAGTTTCAAGCCTTTAGGGCAGGGGGGTCAGCCCCAGCATTTT. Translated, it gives CASSFKPLGQGGQPQHF.

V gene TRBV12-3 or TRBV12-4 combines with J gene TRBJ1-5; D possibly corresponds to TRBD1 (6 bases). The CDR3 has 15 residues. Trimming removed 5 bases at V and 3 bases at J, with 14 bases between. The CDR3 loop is CASSPDNRANQPQHF. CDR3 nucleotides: TGTGCCAGCAGTCCCGACAACAGGGCCAATCAGCCCCAGCATTTT.

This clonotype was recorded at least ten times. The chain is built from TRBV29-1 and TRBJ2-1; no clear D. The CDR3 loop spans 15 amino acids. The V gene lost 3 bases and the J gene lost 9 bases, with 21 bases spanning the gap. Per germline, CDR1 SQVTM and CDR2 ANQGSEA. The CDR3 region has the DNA TGCAGCGTTGACGCCGGGTCCCCAACATATACTGAGCAGTTCTTC. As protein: CSVDAGSPTYTEQFF.

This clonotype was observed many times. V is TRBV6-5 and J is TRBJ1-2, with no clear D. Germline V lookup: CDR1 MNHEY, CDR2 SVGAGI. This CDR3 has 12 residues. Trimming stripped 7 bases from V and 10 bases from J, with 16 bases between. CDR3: CASISAGLPYTF. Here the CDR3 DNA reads TGTGCCAGCATTTCCGCCGGCCTCCCCTACACCTTC.

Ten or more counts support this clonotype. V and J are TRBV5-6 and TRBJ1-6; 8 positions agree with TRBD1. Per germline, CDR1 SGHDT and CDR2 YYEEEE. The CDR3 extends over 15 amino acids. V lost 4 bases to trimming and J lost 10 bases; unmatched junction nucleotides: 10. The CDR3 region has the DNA TGTGCCAGCAGCCCCCAGACAGGGGTAAGGTCACCCCTCCACTTT. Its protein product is CASSPQTGVRSPLHF. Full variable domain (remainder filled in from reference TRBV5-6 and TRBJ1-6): DAGVTQSPTHLIKTRGQQVTLRCSPKSGHDTVSWYQQALGQGPQFIFQYYEEEERQRGNFPDRFSGHQFPNYSSELNVNALLLGDSALYLCASSPQTGVRSPLHFGNGTRLTVT.

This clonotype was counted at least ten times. The CDR3 spells CASSFEQINTEAFF. CDR3 bases: TGTGCCAGCAGCTTCGAACAGATAAACACTGAAGCTTTCTTT. The chain carries TRBV5-4 and TRBJ1-1; no clear D. Germline V gene sequence: CDR1 SGHNT, CDR2 YYREEE (reference sequence). This CDR3 spans 14 amino acids. V lost 2 bases, J lost 2 bases, and 10 bases lay in between.

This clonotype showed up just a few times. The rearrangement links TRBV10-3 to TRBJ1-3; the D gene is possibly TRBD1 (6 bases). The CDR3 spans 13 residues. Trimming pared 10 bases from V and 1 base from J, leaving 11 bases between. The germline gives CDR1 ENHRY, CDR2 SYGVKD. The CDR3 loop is CATEQGSGNTIYF. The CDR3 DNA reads TGTGCCACAGAACAGGGATCTGGAAACACCATATATTTT.

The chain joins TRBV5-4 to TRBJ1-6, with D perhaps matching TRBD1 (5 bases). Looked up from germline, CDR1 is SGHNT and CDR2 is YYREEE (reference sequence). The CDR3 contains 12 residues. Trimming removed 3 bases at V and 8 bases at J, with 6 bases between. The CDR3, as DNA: TGTGCCAGCAGCTCGGGGGATTCACCCCTCCACTTT. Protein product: CASSSGDSPLHF.

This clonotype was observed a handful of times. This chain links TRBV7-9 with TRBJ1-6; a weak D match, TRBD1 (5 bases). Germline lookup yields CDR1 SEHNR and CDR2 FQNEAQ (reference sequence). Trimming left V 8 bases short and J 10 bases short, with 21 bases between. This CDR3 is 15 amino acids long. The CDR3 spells CASDSWAGSGSPLHF. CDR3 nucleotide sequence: TGTGCCAGCGACTCCTGGGCAGGGTCAGGATCACCCCTCCACTTT.

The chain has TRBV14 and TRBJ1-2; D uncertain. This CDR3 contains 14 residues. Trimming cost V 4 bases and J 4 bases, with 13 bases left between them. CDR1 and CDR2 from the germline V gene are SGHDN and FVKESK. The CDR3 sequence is CASSPTGGSYGYTF. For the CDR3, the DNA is TGTGCCAGCAGCCCGACCGGAGGCTCCTATGGCTACACCTTC. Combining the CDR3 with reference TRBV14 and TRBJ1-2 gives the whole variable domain EAGVTQFPSHSVIEKGQTVTLRCDPISGHDNLYWYRRVMGKEIKFLLHFVKESKQDESGMPNNRFLAERTGGTYSTLKVQPAELEDSGVYFCASSPTGGSYGYTFGSGTRLTVV.

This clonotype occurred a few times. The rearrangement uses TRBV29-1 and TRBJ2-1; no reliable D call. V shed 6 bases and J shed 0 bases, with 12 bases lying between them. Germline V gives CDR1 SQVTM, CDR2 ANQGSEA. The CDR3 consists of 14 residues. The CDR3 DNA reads TGCAGCGTCATCTACCTTCGCTCCTACAATGAGCAGTTCTTC. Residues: CSVIYLRSYNEQFF.

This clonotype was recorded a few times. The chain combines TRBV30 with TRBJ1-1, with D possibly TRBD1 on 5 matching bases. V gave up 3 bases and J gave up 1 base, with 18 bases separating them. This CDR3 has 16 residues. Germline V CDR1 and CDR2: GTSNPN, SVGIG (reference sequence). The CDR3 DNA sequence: TGTGCCTGGAGCTTACGCGGGGGTACGAGGAACACTGAAGCTTTCTTT. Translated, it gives CAWSLRGGTRNTEAFF.